Listed below are T cell receptor beta chains from one sample, sequenced in a study of T-cell reconstitution after alpha-beta-depleted transplantation in children. One entry per CDR3 protein, called by TCRdb with MiXCR from the PCR reads. The sample includes roughly 66,000 distinct CDR3 sequences, 4.9% of them seen just once. Material: PBMCs, mostly from graft donor cells, obtained 180 days after TCRalphabeta/CD19-depleted stem cell transplant. All receptors derive from a boy in the first two years of life who had a stem cell transplant for acute myeloid leukemia, so the T cells may come from the graft donor. CDR3s include the opening cysteine and the closing phenylalanine or tryptophan. Each record gives: V gene, clone size, CDR3 length, J gene, CDR3 protein. Clone size is shown for a subset of rows, as once, few, many or a class of expanded clone.

TRBV7-2	many	17	TRBJ1-5	CASSPEVWGPGNQPQHF
TRBV12-5	many	13	TRBJ2-2	CASGLVRTGELFF
TRBV28	many	11	TRBJ2-7	CASSWEYEQYF
TRBV7-9	many	14	TRBJ1-1	CASSWMAGDTEAFF
TRBV12-3/TRBV12-4	-	14	TRBJ2-3	CASSLHKGGDTQYF
TRBV29-1	many	15	TRBJ1-1	CSVEHLVALNTEAFF
TRBV7-6	many	17	TRBJ1-5	CASSLAAGRYSNQPQHF
TRBV6-1	-	15	TRBJ2-3	CASSVQQGATDTQYF
TRBV6-5	many	14	TRBJ2-6	CASHWDSGANVLTF
TRBV4-3	many	13	TRBJ1-2	CASSQQGKGGYTF
TRBV7-8	many	14	TRBJ2-1	CASSFGLAPNEQFF
TRBV28	many	16	TRBJ2-3	CASSFNVGATTDTQYF
TRBV20-1	many	16	TRBJ1-2	CSARDLNPMTEDGYTF
TRBV12-3/TRBV12-4	many	15	TRBJ2-7	CASSSGTGFLGEQYF
TRBV7-9	-	16	TRBJ2-4	CASSLSYRGRGNIQYF
TRBV4-2	many	15	TRBJ2-1	CASSHDRGQGNEQFF
TRBV12-3/TRBV12-4	many	13	TRBJ1-6	CASSLGVGSPLHF
TRBV5-1	many	15	TRBJ2-2	CASTSTSGGTGELFF
TRBV29-1	many	13	TRBJ1-1	CSVERLLNTEAFF
TRBV18	many	15	TRBJ2-4	CASSHTRGAANIQYF
TRBV7-2	many	14	TRBJ2-7	CASSLDRWSYEQYF
TRBV4-3	many	16	TRBJ2-3	CASSQGGGPFTDTQYF
TRBV21-1	many	14	TRBJ1-5	CASSTDRGNQPQHF
TRBV7-3	many	12	TRBJ2-1	CASSLTGDEQFF
TRBV12-3/TRBV12-4	many	15	TRBJ2-7	CASSSRGQGIGEQYF
TRBV11-2	many	13	TRBJ2-3	CASSLDLADTQYF
TRBV6-2/TRBV6-3	many	16	TRBJ2-2	CASSYEVPRPTGELFF
TRBV27	many	15	TRBJ1-6	CASSPPPGGYSPLHF
TRBV27	many	15	TRBJ1-1	CASSSPPGANTEAFF
TRBV4-2	-	15	TRBJ1-2	CASSPGTGGPYGYTF
TRBV7-9	many	14	TRBJ1-1	CASSPGQGVTEAFF
TRBV14	many	15	TRBJ1-1	CASSEGRVPNTEAFF
TRBV10-3	many	13	TRBJ2-5	CAIRGAPQETQYF
TRBV6-5	many	16	TRBJ1-4	CATPVEGASTNEKLFF
TRBV20-1	many	15	TRBJ1-5	CSAFLGGLGNQPQHF
TRBV4-3	many	16	TRBJ2-7	CASSQGTSGGSYEQYF
TRBV7-7	many	13	TRBJ2-1	CASSPGQGAEQFF
TRBV6-2/TRBV6-3	many	13	TRBJ1-1	CASSADSSTEAFF
TRBV20-1	many	12	TRBJ1-2	CSAQHSSYGYTF
TRBV5-1	many	16	TRBJ2-1	CASSLTGAGAYNEQFF
TRBV5-6	many	13	TRBJ2-3	CASSLGLPDTQYF
TRBV2	-	12	TRBJ1-3	CASSEARDTIYF
TRBV5-4	few	15	TRBJ2-1	CASRSTVRVGQGWFF
TRBV5-1	many	16	TRBJ2-1	CASSQPTSGGPGEQFF
TRBV12-3/TRBV12-4	many	11	TRBJ1-2	CASILVDGYTF
TRBV5-1	many	15	TRBJ2-3	CASSFRGGAVDTQYF